The sequence of this TCR beta chain was determined in a study of blood T cell repertoires in COVID-19. Study as a whole: T cells, B-cell-depleted T cells, or PBMCs supplied cDNA or gDNA.

In the authors' methods: Estimated nucleated cell counts came from reference gene primer amplification. Produced via immunoSEQ multiplex PCR; TCRdb's table is partial and in-frame only. V and J calls and clone size are copied from that table; D and trimming were computed from the DNA. This table holds around 140,000 clones, 75% to 90% found once. This CDR3 spans 15 amino acids. With 2 bases removed from V and 8 bases from J, the gap between germline ends came to 16 bases. Germline V gives CDR1 LNHDA, CDR2 SQIVND (reference sequence). The chain employs TRBV19 and TRBJ2-1; D perhaps matches TRBD2 (7 bases). This receptor was identified in a man in his fifties in a cohort exposed to, infected with or recovered from COVID-19 (not recorded which). The specimen sequenced was PBMCs or T cells enriched from blood (not recorded which). The CDR3 bases are TGTGCCAGTAGTATATCGGGGGGCCTCTTATATGAGCAGTTCTTC. Translated: CASSISGGLLYEQFF.